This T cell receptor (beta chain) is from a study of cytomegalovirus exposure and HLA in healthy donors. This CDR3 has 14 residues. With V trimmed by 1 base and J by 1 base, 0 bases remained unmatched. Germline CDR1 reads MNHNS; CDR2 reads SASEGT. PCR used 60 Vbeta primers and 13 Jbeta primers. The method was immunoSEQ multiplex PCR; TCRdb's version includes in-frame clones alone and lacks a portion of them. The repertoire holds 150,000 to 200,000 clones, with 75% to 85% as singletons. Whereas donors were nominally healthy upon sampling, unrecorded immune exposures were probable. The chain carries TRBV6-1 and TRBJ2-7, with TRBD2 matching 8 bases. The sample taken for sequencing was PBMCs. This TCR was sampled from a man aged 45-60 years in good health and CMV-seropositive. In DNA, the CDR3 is TGTGCCAGCAGTGAAGTAGCGGGGTCCTACGAGCAGTACTTC. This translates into CASSEVAGSYEQYF.